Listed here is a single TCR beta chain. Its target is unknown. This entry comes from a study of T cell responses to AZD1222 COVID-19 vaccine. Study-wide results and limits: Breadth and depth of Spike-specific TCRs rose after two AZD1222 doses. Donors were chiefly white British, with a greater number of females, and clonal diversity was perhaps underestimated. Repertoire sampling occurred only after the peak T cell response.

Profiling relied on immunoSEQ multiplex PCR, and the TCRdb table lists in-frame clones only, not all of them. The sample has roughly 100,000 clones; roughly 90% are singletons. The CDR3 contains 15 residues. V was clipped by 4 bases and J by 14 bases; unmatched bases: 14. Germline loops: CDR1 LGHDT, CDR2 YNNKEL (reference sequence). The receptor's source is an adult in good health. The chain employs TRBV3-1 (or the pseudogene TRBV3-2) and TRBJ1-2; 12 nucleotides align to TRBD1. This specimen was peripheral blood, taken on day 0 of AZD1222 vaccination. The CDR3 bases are TGTGCCAGCAGCCCCCCGGGACAGGGGGCGCCCGAAATAACCTTC. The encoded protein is CASSPPGQGAPEITF.